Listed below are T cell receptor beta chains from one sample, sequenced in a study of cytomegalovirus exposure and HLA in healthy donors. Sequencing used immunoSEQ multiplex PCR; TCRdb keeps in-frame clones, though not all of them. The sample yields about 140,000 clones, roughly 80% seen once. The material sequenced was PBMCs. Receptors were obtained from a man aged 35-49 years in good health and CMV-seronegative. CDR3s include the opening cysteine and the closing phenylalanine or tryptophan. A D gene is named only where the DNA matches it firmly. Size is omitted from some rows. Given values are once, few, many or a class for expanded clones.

CASSPPKDIVRVYTF | TGTGCCAGCAGTCCCCCCAAGGACATAGTACGTGTCTACACCTTC | TRBJ1-2 | TRBV6-6 | NA | NA
CASSTILSGGLNNEQFF | TGTGCCAGCAGCACAATCCTTAGCGGGGGATTAAACAATGAGCAGTTCTTC | TRBJ2-1 | TRBV14 | NA | TRBD2
CASSSDTTNTEAFF | TGCGCCAGCAGCTCGGACACGACGAACACTGAAGCTTTCTTT | TRBJ1-1 | TRBV5-1 | NA | NA
CAWKQGGDQPQHF | TGTGCCTGGAAACAGGGAGGGGATCAGCCCCAGCATTTT | TRBJ1-5 | TRBV30 | NA | NA
CATSRDLGARTQYF | TGTGCCACCAGCAGAGATCTGGGGGCGCGGACCCAGTACTTC | TRBJ2-5 | TRBV15 | few | NA
CAISRAGTANQPQHF | TGTGCCATCAGCAGAGCCGGGACAGCTAATCAGCCCCAGCATTTT | TRBJ1-5 | TRBV10-3 | NA | TRBD1
CAISAGYEQYF | TGTGCCATCAGTGCAGGCTACGAGCAGTACTTC | TRBJ2-7 | TRBV10-3 | NA | NA
CASSKGASGGAGAKNIQYF | TGTGCCAGCAGCAAAGGAGCTAGCGGGGGGGCCGGGGCCAAAAACATTCAGTACTTC | TRBJ2-4 | TRBV7-8 | few | TRBD2
CASSLNRADTGELFF | TGTGCCAGCAGCTTGAACAGGGCCGACACCGGGGAGCTGTTTTTT | TRBJ2-2 | TRBV7-2 | NA | NA
CASNGGNFYNEQFF | TGTGCCAGCAACGGAGGGAACTTCTACAATGAGCAGTTCTTC | TRBJ2-1 | TRBV9 | NA | NA
CASGSGGGAETQYF | TGTGCCAGCGGCTCTGGCGGGGGGGCGGAGACCCAGTACTTC | TRBJ2-5 | TRBV2 | NA | TRBD2
CASTPAGQYADTQYF | TGTGCCAGCACCCCGGCAGGGCAGTATGCAGATACGCAGTATTTT | TRBJ2-3 | TRBV6-5 | NA | NA
CATSRGTGGRNYGYTF | TGTGCCACCAGCAGAGGGACAGGGGGAAGGAACTATGGCTACACCTTC | TRBJ1-2 | TRBV15 | once | TRBD1
CASSSAAEQFF | TGTGCCAGCAGTTCGGCGGCCGAGCAGTTCTTC | TRBJ2-1 | TRBV6-5 | NA | NA
CASSEDRGDEQYF | TGTGCCAGCAGTGAGGACAGGGGTGACGAGCAGTACTTC | TRBJ2-7 | TRBV6-1 | few | TRBD1
CASSEGQPNYGYTF | TGTGCCAGCAGTGAAGGACAGCCTAACTATGGCTACACCTTC | TRBJ1-2 | TRBV25-1 | NA | NA
CASSLASGQGTRTGANVLTF | TGCGCCAGCAGCTTGGCGTCTGGACAGGGAACCAGAACTGGGGCCAACGTCCTGACTTTC | TRBJ2-6 | TRBV5-1 | NA | TRBD1
CASSQDQRGHSYNEQFF | TGCGCCAGCAGCCAAGATCAGCGGGGCCACTCCTACAATGAGCAGTTCTTC | TRBJ2-1 | TRBV4-1 | NA | TRBD2
CAIRTSGDRTEAFF | TGTGCCATCAGAACTTCAGGGGATCGCACTGAAGCTTTCTTT | TRBJ1-1 | TRBV10-3 | NA | NA
CASSKTGETTGELFF | TGTGCCAGCTCAAAGACAGGGGAGACCACCGGGGAGCTGTTTTTT | TRBJ2-2 | TRBV18 | few | TRBD1
CASSLGQDTQYF | TGCGCCAGCAGCTTGGGTCAAGATACGCAGTATTTT | TRBJ2-3 | TRBV5-1 | NA | NA
CASSSLRTAMSAFF | TGTGCCAGCAGTTCTCTCAGGACAGCTATGAGCGCTTTCTTT | TRBJ1-1 | TRBV6-5 | NA | NA
CASSQLGQGYNQPQHF | TGTGCCAGCAGTCAGCTTGGGCAGGGGTACAATCAGCCCCAGCATTTT | TRBJ1-5 | TRBV5-5 | NA | NA
CASSLGPGTEAFF | TGTGCCAGCAGCTTAGGCCCGGGGACTGAAGCTTTCTTT | TRBJ1-1 | TRBV11-2 | NA | NA
CASRRDSENTEAFF | TGTGCCAGCCGTCGGGACAGCGAGAACACTGAAGCTTTCTTT | TRBJ1-1 | TRBV28 | few | TRBD1
CASSPQGDGNSPLHF | TGTGCCAGCAGCCCACAGGGTGACGGCAATTCACCCCTCCACTTT | TRBJ1-6 | TRBV7-2 | NA | NA
CASSESGGSYNSPLHF | TGTGCCAGCAGTGAATCTGGGGGGTCCTATAATTCACCCCTCCACTTT | TRBJ1-6 | TRBV2 | NA | NA
CASTLLGQGIKQFF | TGTGCCAGCACTCTTTTGGGACAGGGGATAAAACAGTTCTTC | TRBJ2-1 | TRBV7-2 | NA | TRBD1
CASSQVVGYNSPLHF | TGCGCCAGCAGCCAAGTCGTCGGGTATAATTCACCCCTCCACTTT | TRBJ1-6 | TRBV4-1 | NA | NA
CASSLGQVGEKLFF | TGTGCCAGCAGCTTAGGACAGGTGGGGGAAAAACTGTTTTTT | TRBJ1-4 | TRBV7-9 | NA | NA
CAWSPGGRNYGYTF | TGTGCCTGGAGCCCGGGGGGACGGAACTATGGCTACACCTTC | TRBJ1-2 | TRBV30 | NA | NA